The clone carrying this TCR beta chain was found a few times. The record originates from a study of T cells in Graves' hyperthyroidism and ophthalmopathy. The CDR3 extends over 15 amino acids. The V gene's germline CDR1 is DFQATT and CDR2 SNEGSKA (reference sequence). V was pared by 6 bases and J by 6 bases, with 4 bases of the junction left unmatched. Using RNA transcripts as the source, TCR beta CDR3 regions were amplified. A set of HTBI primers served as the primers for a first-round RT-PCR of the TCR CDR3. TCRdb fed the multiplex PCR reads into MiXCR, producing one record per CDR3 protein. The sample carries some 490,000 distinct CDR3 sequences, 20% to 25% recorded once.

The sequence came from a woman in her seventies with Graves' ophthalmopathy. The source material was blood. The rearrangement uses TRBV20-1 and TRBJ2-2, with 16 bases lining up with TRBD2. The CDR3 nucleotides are TGCAGTGCCACCGGGACTAGCGGGAGGGCCGGGGAGCTGTTTTTT. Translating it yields CSATGTSGRAGELFF.